This entry lists 25 T cell receptor beta chains sequenced from one sample in a study of T cell clonality in common variable immunodeficiency. Clones were sequenced by immunoSEQ multiplex PCR, and TCRdb holds only the in-frame ones, with some missing. Sampling found about 39,000 clones, none seen once. Specimen: peripheral blood mononuclear cells. The origin of the receptors is a person aged 18 to 75 in good health.

This clone was seen at least ten times. Read coverage stops 3 residues before the CDR3 terminus; the germline J gene supplies the remainder. The chain uses TRBV5-4 and TRBJ2-1; D is possibly TRBD2 (5 bases). The CDR3 runs to 15 residues. With 4 bases removed from V and 2 bases from J, the gap between germline ends came to 13 bases. The germline V gene has CDR1 SGHNT and CDR2 YYREEE (reference sequence). The part of the CDR3 DNA that was read is TGTGCCAGCAGCCGGGCCAGCGGACCCTACAATGAG. It specifies CASSRASGPYNE. Given in full, the CDR3 is CASSRASGPYNEQFF.

Ten or more counts support this clone. From the germline J gene comes the end of the CDR3, since the read stops 3 residues before it. This chain uses TRBV7-3 with TRBJ2-6; D might be TRBD2 (5 bases). Trimming took off 2 bases at V and 2 bases at J, with 7 bases between the two ends. This CDR3 has 15 amino acids. Germline V gene lookup returns CDR1 SGHTA and CDR2 FQGTGA. The CDR3 loop reads CASSLYGAGANVLTF. The CDR3 DNA, read in part, is TGTGCCAGCAGCTTATACGGGGCTGGGGCCAACGTC. The variable domain in full, completed from reference TRBV7-3 and TRBJ2-6, reads GAGVSQTPSNKVTEKGKYVELRCDPISGHTALYWYRQSLGQGPEFLIYFQGTGAADDSGLPNDRFFAVRPEGSVSTLKIQRTERGDSAVYLCASSLYGAGANVLTFGAGSRLTVL.

This clone was counted at least ten times. An end of the junction differs from the germline gene, which may be a read error. The CDR3 end lies 3 residues beyond the end of the read and is filled in from the germline J gene. This chain connects TRBV10-3 to TRBJ2-2; D gene unclear. Looked up from germline, CDR1 is ENHRY and CDR2 is SYGVKD. CDR3 length: 16 residues. Incomplete CDR3 DNA: TGTGCCATCAGGGAGTCCAAGCTACTTCCTACCGGGGAG. Translated, it gives CAIRESKLLPTGE. The full-length CDR3 reads as CAIRESKLLPTGELFF.

This clone was recorded many times. From the germline J gene comes the end of the CDR3, since the read stops 3 residues before it. The V gene is TRBV19, the J gene TRBJ1-1; D is possibly TRBD1 (6 bases). The V end was cut by 4 bases, the J end by 4 bases, with 13 bases between. CDR3 length: 14 amino acids. Germline V gene data show CDR1 as LNHDA and CDR2 as SQIVND (reference sequence). The CDR3 bases that were read are TGTGCCAGTAGTACAGCGCTCAGGGGCACTGAA. This translates into CASSTALRGTE. The full CDR3 reads CASSTALRGTEAFF.

The table lists this clone with a few counts. The read falls 3 residues short of the CDR3 end, and the missing part is taken from the germline J gene. The chain joins TRBV19 to TRBJ1-5; D might be TRBD1 (6 bases). The germline V gene encodes CDR1 LNHDA and CDR2 SQIVND (reference sequence). The CDR3 is made up of 13 amino acids. Trimming pared 4 bases from V and 4 bases from J, leaving 8 bases between. CDR3 DNA (partial): TGTGCCAGTAGTAAACAGGGTAATCAGCCC. This encodes CASSKQGNQP. The whole CDR3 sequence is CASSKQGNQPQHF.

Many counts were recorded for this clone. From the germline J gene comes the end of the CDR3, since the read stops 3 residues before it. The rearrangement joins TRBV6-1 to TRBJ2-3, with 8 bases matching TRBD2. V was pared by 1 base and J by 2 bases, with 2 bases of the junction left unmatched. The CDR3 sequence is 15 residues long. Germline V gene data show CDR1 as MNHNS and CDR2 as SASEGT. CDR3 residues: CASSEVAGSTDTQYF. The CDR3 bases that were read are TGTGCCAGCAGTGAAGTAGCGGGATCCACAGATACG.

This clone was seen at least ten times. The read terminates 3 residues ahead of where the CDR3 ends, so the germline J gene completes it. This chain connects TRBV19 to TRBJ2-7, with 7 positions matching TRBD2. The CDR3 extends over 15 amino acids. Trimming at V came to 5 bases and at J to 4 bases, leaving 11 bases not matched to a gene. The V gene's germline CDR1 is LNHDA and CDR2 SQIVND (reference sequence). The CDR3 DNA, read in part, is TGTGCCAGTAGTTCAAACGACGGGACTAAATACGAG. This translates into CASSSNDGTKYE. In full, the CDR3 reads CASSSNDGTKYEQYF.

This clone appeared many times. The read terminates 3 residues ahead of where the CDR3 ends, so the germline J gene completes it. The chain has TRBV7-9 and TRBJ2-5; unclear D gene. Germline loops: CDR1 SEHNR, CDR2 FQNEAQ (reference sequence). Deletions cut 2 bases from V and 4 bases from J, with 8 bases between. This CDR3 has 13 amino acids. The CDR3 sequence: CASSLRLLETQYF. The sequenced part of the CDR3 DNA is TGTGCCAGCAGCTTACGTCTCCTAGAGACC.

This clone was counted many times. The read terminates 3 residues ahead of where the CDR3 ends, so the germline J gene completes it. V and J are TRBV19 and TRBJ2-3, with D perhaps TRBD1 (6 bases). Germline CDR1 and CDR2: LNHDA and SQIVND (reference sequence). There are 15 residues in the CDR3. V lost 5 bases and J 3 bases, leaving 15 bases between the germline ends. The CDR3 region is CASSPRRQGTDTQYF. CDR3 DNA, as far as it was read: TGTGCCAGTAGTCCACGGCGTCAGGGGACAGATACG.

This clone occurred many times. The sequence runs out 3 residues before the end of the CDR3; the remainder is reconstructed from the germline J gene. The V call is TRBV28, the J call TRBJ2-5; 7 nucleotides align to TRBD1. There are 15 residues in the CDR3. The J segment lost 0 bases and the V segment lost 7 bases, leaving 8 bases of the junction unmatched. Germline V gives CDR1 MDHEN, CDR2 SYDVKM. The CDR3 protein is CASTLSQGDQETQYF. Incomplete CDR3 DNA: TGTGCCAGCACCCTCAGTCAGGGGGACCAAGAGACC.

This clone was seen ten or more times. The DNA ends 3 residues before the CDR3 does, and the rest of the CDR3 is filled in from the germline J gene. This chain joins TRBV15 and TRBJ2-7; maybe TRBD1 (5 bases). Germline V gives CDR1 LNHNV, CDR2 YYDKDF (reference sequence). Trimming removed 1 base at V and 4 bases at J, with 11 bases between. CDR3 length equals 14 residues. The chain's CDR3 is CATSRVGRAYEQYF. Incomplete CDR3 DNA: TGTGCCACCAGCAGAGTCGGCAGGGCGTACGAG. The full variable domain, in which reference TRBV15 and TRBJ2-7 provide the parts outside the CDR3, is DAMVIQNPRYQVTQFGKPVTLSCSQTLNHNVMYWYQQKSSQAPKLLFHYYDKDFNNEADTPDNFQSRRPNTSFCFLDIRSPGLGDTAMYLCATSRVGRAYEQYFGPGTRLTVT.

Comments on this clone: The sequenced fragment ends 3 residues before the CDR3 boundary, so the rest is inferred from the germline J gene. The rearrangement links TRBV18 to TRBJ1-2; the match to TRBD1 covers 9 bases. CDR1 is KGHSH, CDR2 LQKENI, per germline. The length of the CDR3 is 17 residues. Here the CDR3 reads CASSPLPGQGFSYDYTF. The covered CDR3 bases are TGTGCCAGCTCACCACTACCGGGACAGGGATTTTCCTACGAC.

This clone was detected a few times. Coverage ceases 3 residues before the CDR3 finishes, and the germline J gene fills in the end. The J gene is TRBJ1-1, the V gene TRBV30; TRBD1 aligns across 7 bases. This CDR3 is 19 amino acids long. Looked up from germline, CDR1 is GTSNPN and CDR2 is SVGIG (reference sequence). The CDR3 reads CAWSDAVLAGGAGNEKAFF. The sequenced CDR3 bases are TGTGCCTGGAGTGACGCGGTTCTCGCAGGGGGAGCTGGAAATGAAAAA.

The sample holds many counts of this clone. The CDR3 is cut off 3 residues early in the read; its end comes from the germline J gene. This chain joins TRBV7-9 and TRBJ1-4; possible D gene TRBD1, 6 bases. The germline CDR1 and CDR2 sequences are SEHNR and FQNEAQ (reference sequence). CDR3 length: 14 amino acids. The germline V and J ends were trimmed by 3 bases and 5 bases, with 10 bases remaining between them. The CDR3 here is CASSFRDNNEKLFF. The part of the CDR3 DNA that was read is TGTGCCAGCAGCTTCCGGGACAACAATGAAAAA.

Ten or more counts support this clone. The sequenced CDR3 bases are TGTGCCAGCAGTTTTCTGAGGGGCACAGATACG. Amino acids: CASSFLRGTDT. The CDR3, in full, reads CASSFLRGTDTQYF. V and J are TRBV28 and TRBJ2-3; possible D gene TRBD2, 5 bases. The CDR3 is cut off 3 residues early in the read; its end comes from the germline J gene. CDR3 length: 14 residues. Germline lookup yields CDR1 MDHEN and CDR2 SYDVKM. Trimming cost V 3 bases and J 1 base, with 8 bases left between them. The full variable domain, with the rest looked up from reference TRBV28 and TRBJ2-3, is DVKVTQSSRYLVKRTGEKVFLECVQDMDHENMFWYRQDPGLGLRLIYFSYDVKMKEKGDIPEGYSVSREKKERFSLILESASTNQTSMYLCASSFLRGTDTQYFGPGTRLTVL.

This clone showed up many times. The read ends 3 residues shy of where the CDR3 ends; the end is completed using the germline J gene. V usage is TRBV5-1 and J usage is TRBJ1-5; 8 bases agree with TRBD1. The germline V gene has CDR1 SGHRS and CDR2 YFSETQ. V was pared by 5 bases and J by 0 bases, with 4 bases of the junction left unmatched. The CDR3 has 15 amino acids. The CDR3 sequence is CASRSTGDSNQPQHF. CDR3 bases read: TGCGCCAGCAGGTCGACAGGGGATAGCAATCAGCCC.

This clone was picked up many times. The read stops 3 residues short of the end of the CDR3; the missing end is completed from the germline J gene. The chain carries TRBV2 and TRBJ2-5; the D gene is possibly TRBD1 (6 bases). V shed 8 bases and J shed 3 bases, with 7 bases lying between them. Germline CDR1 reads SNHLY; CDR2 reads FYNNEI. The CDR3 consists of 11 residues. The CDR3 here is CASYREETQYF. CDR3 DNA, as far as it was read: TGTGCCAGCTACAGGGAAGAGACC. The full variable domain, in which reference TRBV2 and TRBJ2-5 provide the parts outside the CDR3, is EPEVTQTPSHQVTQMGQEVILRCVPISNHLYFYWYRQILGQKVEFLVSFYNNEISEKSEIFDDQFSVERPDGSNFTLKIRSTKLEDSAMYFCASYREETQYFGPGTRLLVL.

As to this clone: The read stops 3 residues short of the end of the CDR3; the missing end is completed from the germline J gene. This chain joins TRBV11-3 and TRBJ2-7; the match to TRBD2 covers 11 bases. The CDR3 length is 15 residues. Germline values: CDR1 SGHNT, CDR2 YENEEA. Trimming took 5 bases from V and 3 from J; bases not matched to a gene: 6. The CDR3 protein is CASSKTSGIDYEQYF. The DNA read from the CDR3 is TGTGCCAGCAGCAAGACTAGCGGGATAGACTACGAG.

This clone was observed at least ten times. The read halts 3 residues ahead of the CDR3 end, with the missing end drawn from the germline J gene. The V gene is TRBV7-8, the J gene TRBJ1-5, with 9 bases matching TRBD1. The ends lost 1 base at V and 3 bases at J; junction bases unmatched: 1. This CDR3 spans 15 amino acids. Germline-derived CDR1 and CDR2 are SGHVS and FQNEAQ. CDR3 amino acids: CASSLGTGVNQPQHF. The sequenced part of the CDR3 DNA is TGTGCCAGCAGCTTAGGGACAGGGGTCAATCAGCCC. The whole variable domain, filled in from reference TRBV7-8 and TRBJ1-5, reads GAGVSQSPRYKVAKRGQDVALRCDPISGHVSLFWYQQALGQGPEFLTYFQNEAQLDKSGLPSDRFFAERPEGSVSTLKIQRTQQEDSAVYLCASSLGTGVNQPQHFGDGTRLSIL.

This clone was seen repeatedly, ten times or more. The read ends 3 residues shy of where the CDR3 ends; the end is completed using the germline J gene. The V gene is TRBV7-9, the J gene TRBJ2-3; possibly TRBD2 for D (6 bases). V lost 1 base to trimming and J lost 2 bases, with 7 bases between them. The CDR3 runs 14 residues. The V gene's germline CDR1 is SEHNR and CDR2 FQNEAQ (reference sequence). The sequenced CDR3 bases are TGTGCCAGCAGCTTAGGCGGGAACACAGATACG. Protein: CASSLGGNTDT. The whole CDR3 protein is CASSLGGNTDTQYF.

This clone was counted at least ten times. The CDR3 goes on 3 residues after the read ends, and that part is filled in from the germline J gene. The chain has TRBV5-8 and TRBJ2-1; tentatively, D is TRBD1 (6 bases). Germline V gene sequence: CDR1 SGHTS, CDR2 YDEGEE. The CDR3 runs to 14 residues. Trimming cost V 2 bases and J 6 bases, with 12 bases left between them. The DNA read from the CDR3 is TGTGCCAGCAGCTTAACAGGGTCCCGCAATGAG. Amino acid sequence: CASSLTGSRNE. The CDR3 in its entirety is CASSLTGSRNEQFF.

To note about this clone: The read ends 3 residues shy of where the CDR3 ends; the end is completed using the germline J gene. The chain recombines TRBV6-1 with TRBJ2-3, with 7 bases identical to TRBD2. Trimming cost V 4 bases and J 3 bases; bases outside gene matches: 7. This CDR3 comprises 15 residues. From germline, CDR1 is MNHNS and CDR2 SASEGT. Incomplete CDR3 DNA: TGTGCCAGCAGTGGCCGCGGGAGCCGGACAGATACG. The encoded protein is CASSGRGSRTDT. The entire CDR3 protein reads CASSGRGSRTDTQYF.

This clone has just a few counts. The read halts 3 residues ahead of the CDR3 end, with the missing end drawn from the germline J gene. The V and J genes are TRBV7-9 and TRBJ2-7; TRBD1 matches at 7 bases. Germline CDR1 SEHNR, CDR2 FQNEAQ (reference sequence). The CDR3 totals 15 residues. V was pared by 1 base and J by 5 bases, with 8 bases of the junction left unmatched. The sequenced part of the CDR3 DNA is TGTGCCAGCAGCTTAGTTGACAGGGTAGTTGACGAG. Translated, it gives CASSLVDRVVDE. The whole CDR3 is CASSLVDRVVDEQYF.

This clone was detected only a few times. The missing CDR3 end, 3 residues past where the read stops, is filled in from the germline J gene. This chain connects TRBV20-1 to TRBJ1-4, with D perhaps TRBD1 (5 bases). Germline CDR1 DFQATT, CDR2 SNEGSKA (reference sequence). The CDR3 length is 15 residues. This CDR3 is CSAKSSLSGANVLFF. Partial CDR3 DNA: TGCAGTGCTAAGTCCAGCCTCTCTGGGGCCAACGTA.

This clone was counted at least ten times. With the read ending 3 residues before the CDR3 end, the germline J gene is used to fill in that end. The V gene is TRBV6-1, the J gene TRBJ2-7; D is unresolved. Looked up from germline, CDR1 is MNHNS and CDR2 is SASEGT. V lost 1 base, J lost 0 bases, and 4 bases lay in between. The length of the CDR3 is 13 residues. This CDR3 reads CASSEGSSYEQYF. The sequenced CDR3 bases are TGTGCCAGCAGTGAAGGCAGCTCCTACGAG.